This TCR beta chain was captured by sequencing in a study of technical replicates of blood from four donors. Germline V CDR1 and CDR2: MGHDK, SYGVNS. The CDR3 consists of 13 residues. V was shortened by 4 bases and J by 7 bases, with 13 bases between the two germline ends. Libraries were prepared by immunoSEQ multiplex PCR; TCRdb keeps only in-frame clonotypes and omits some of them. Among roughly 15,000 clones listed, approximately 83% were seen once. Sequenced: PBMCs. This chain connects TRBV25-1 to TRBJ1-2; D uncertain. This sequence was found in a human donor in good health. Some clones in this sample may be carry-over from other donors' samples. The CDR3 coding sequence is TGTGCCAGCAGTGCTACGGGATTTCTTGGCTACACCTTC. It is translated as CASSATGFLGYTF.